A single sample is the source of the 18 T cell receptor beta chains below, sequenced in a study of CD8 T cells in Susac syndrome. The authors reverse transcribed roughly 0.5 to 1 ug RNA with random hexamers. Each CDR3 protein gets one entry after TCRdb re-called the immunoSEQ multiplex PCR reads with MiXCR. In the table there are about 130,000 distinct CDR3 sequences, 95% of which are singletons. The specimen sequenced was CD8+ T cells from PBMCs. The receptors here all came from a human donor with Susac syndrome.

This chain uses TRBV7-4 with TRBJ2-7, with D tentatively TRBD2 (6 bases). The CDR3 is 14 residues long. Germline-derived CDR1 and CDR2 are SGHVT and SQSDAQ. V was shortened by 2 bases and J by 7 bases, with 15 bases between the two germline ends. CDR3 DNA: TGTGCCAGCAGCTTAATGCGTCGTGGGGGGGAGCAGTACTTC. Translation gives CASSLMRRGGEQYF.

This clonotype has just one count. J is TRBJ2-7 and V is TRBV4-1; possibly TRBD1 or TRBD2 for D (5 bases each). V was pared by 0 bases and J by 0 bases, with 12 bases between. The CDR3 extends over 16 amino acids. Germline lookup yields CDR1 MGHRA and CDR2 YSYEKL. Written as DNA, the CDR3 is TGCGCCAGCAGCCAAGATGGGGGAATGAGCTCCTACGAGCAGTACTTC. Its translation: CASSQDGGMSSYEQYF.

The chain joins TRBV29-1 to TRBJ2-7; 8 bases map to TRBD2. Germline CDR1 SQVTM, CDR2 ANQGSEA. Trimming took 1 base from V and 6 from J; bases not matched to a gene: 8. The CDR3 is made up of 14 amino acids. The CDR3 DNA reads TGCAGCGTTGAAGTAGCAGCGGGAGACCTCGAGCAGTACTTC. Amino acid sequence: CSVEVAAGDLEQYF.

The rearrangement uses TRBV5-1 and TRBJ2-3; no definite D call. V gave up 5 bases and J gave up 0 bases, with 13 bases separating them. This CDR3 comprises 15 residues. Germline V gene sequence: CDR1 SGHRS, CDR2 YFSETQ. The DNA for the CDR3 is TGCGCCAGCAGGGAGAGGACGGAGAGCACAGATACGCAGTATTTT. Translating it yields CASRERTESTDTQYF. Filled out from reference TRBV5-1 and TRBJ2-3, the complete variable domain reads KAGVTQTPRYLIKTRGQQVTLSCSPISGHRSVSWYQQTPGQGLQFLFEYFSETQRNKGNFPGRFSGRQFSNSRSEMNVSTLELGDSALYLCASRERTESTDTQYFGPGTRLTVL.

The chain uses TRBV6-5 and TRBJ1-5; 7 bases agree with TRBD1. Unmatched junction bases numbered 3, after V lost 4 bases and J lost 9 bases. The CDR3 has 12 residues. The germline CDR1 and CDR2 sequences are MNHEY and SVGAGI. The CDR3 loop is CASSSTGWPQHF. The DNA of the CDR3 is TGTGCCAGCAGTTCGACAGGGTGGCCCCAGCATTTT.

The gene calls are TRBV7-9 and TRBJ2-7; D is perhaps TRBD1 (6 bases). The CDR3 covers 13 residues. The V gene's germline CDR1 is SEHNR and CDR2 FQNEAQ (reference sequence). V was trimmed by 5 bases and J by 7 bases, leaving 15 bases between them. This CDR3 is CASSPSPTGEQYF. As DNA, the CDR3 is TGTGCCAGCAGCCCAAGCCCAACAGGGGAGCAGTACTTC.

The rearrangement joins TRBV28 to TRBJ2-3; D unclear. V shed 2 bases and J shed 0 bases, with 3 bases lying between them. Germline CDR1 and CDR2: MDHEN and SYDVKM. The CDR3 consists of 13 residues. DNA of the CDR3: TGTGCCAGCAGTTTAGACAGCACAGATACGCAGTATTTT. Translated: CASSLDSTDTQYF.

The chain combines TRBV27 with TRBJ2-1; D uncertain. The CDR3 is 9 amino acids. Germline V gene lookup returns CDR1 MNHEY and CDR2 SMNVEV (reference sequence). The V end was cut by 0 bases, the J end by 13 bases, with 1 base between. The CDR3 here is CASSLSQFF. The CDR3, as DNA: TGTGCCAGCAGTTTATCCCAGTTCTTC.

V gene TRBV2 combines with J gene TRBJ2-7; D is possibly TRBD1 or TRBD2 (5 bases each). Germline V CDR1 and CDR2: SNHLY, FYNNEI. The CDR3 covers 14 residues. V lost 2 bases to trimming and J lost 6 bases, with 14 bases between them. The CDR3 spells CASSEWGSAGEQYF. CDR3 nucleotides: TGTGCCAGCAGTGAATGGGGGAGTGCGGGCGAGCAGTACTTC.

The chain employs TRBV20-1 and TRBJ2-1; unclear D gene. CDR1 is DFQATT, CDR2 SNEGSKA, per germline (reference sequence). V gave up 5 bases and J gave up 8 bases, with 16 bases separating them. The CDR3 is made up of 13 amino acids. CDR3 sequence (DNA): TGCAGTGCTTGCGGCGAACTGGTGGATGAGCAGTTCTTC. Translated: CSACGELVDEQFF.

The CDR3 bases are TGTGCCAGCGTCTATTCGGACGAGCAGTACTTC. It encodes CASVYSDEQYF. The chain is built from TRBV6-5 and TRBJ2-7; D is ambiguous. V shed 8 bases and J shed 5 bases, with 10 bases lying between them. Germline CDR1 and CDR2: MNHEY and SVGAGI. CDR3 length: 11 residues.

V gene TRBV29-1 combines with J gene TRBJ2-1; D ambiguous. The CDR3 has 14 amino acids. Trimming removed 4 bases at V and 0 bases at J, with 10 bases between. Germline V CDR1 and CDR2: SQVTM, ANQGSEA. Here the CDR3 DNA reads TGCAGCGTTGTAACAGTGAGCTCCTACAATGAGCAGTTCTTC. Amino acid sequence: CSVVTVSSYNEQFF.

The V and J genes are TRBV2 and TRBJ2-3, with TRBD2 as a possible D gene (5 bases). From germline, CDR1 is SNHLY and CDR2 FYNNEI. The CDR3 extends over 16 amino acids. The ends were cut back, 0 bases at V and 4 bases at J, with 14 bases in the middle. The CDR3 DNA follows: TGTGCCAGCAGTGAAGCCCAGCGGTTCTCCTCAGATACGCAGTATTTT. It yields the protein CASSEAQRFSSDTQYF.

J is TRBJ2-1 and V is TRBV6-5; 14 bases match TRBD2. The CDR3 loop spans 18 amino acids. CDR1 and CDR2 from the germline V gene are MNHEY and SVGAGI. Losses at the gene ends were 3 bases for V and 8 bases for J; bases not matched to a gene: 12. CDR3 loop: CASSYTAPGTSGSDEQFF. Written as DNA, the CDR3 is TGTGCCAGCAGTTATACCGCGCCGGGGACTAGCGGGAGCGATGAGCAGTTCTTC.

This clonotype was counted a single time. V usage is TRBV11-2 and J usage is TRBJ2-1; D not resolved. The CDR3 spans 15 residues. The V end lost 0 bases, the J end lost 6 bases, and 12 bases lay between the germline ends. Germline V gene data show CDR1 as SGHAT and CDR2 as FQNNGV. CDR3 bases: TGTGCCAGCAGCTTAGATGCTGTTCGGGTCAATGAGCAGTTCTTC. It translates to CASSLDAVRVNEQFF.

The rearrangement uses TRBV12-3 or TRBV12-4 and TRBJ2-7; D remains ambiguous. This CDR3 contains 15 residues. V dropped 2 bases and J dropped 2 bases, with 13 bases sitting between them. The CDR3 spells CASSLPSRGTYEQYF. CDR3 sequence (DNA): TGTGCCAGCAGTTTACCTTCCCGAGGAACCTACGAGCAGTACTTC.

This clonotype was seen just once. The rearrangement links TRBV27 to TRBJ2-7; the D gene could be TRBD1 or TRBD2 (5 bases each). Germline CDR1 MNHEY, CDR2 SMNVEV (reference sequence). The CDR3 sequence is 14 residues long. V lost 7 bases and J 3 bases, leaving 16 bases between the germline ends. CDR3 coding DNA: TGTGCCAGCACCTCGGGACGGTCCAACTACGAGCAGTACTTC. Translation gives CASTSGRSNYEQYF.

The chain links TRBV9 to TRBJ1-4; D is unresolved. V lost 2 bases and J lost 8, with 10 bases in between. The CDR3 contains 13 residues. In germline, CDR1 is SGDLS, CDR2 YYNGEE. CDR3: CASSVRTGEKLFF. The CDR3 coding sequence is TGTGCCAGCAGCGTCCGAACGGGCGAAAAACTGTTTTTT.